Shown below are 14 T cell receptor beta chains from a single sample sequenced in a study of CD8 T cells in ankylosing spondylitis. TCRdb called the 5' RACE reads again in MiXCR, with one record for every CDR3 protein. The sample has around 150,000 distinct CDR3 sequences; around 20% are singletons. Sequencing was performed on blood, either unsorted or a sorted T cell fraction (not recorded which). Receptors originate from a male donor with ankylosing spondylitis or in good health (not recorded which).

This clonotype was found many times. This chain connects TRBV5-1 to TRBJ2-7; 8 bases align to TRBD1. The CDR3 spans 13 residues. The junction had 4 bases not matched to a gene; V was cut back by 4 bases and J by 4 bases. In germline, CDR1 is SGHRS, CDR2 YFSETQ. The CDR3 here is CASSVDREYEQYF. The CDR3 DNA sequence: TGCGCCAGCAGCGTGGACAGGGAATACGAGCAGTACTTC.

The DNA for the CDR3 is TGTGCCAGCAGCGACCCTGCGAGGACAGGGCGCGCGTTTGGGGCCAACGTCCTGACTTTC. It specifies CASSDPARTGRAFGANVLTF. The V gene is TRBV9, the J gene TRBJ2-6; TRBD1 matches at 8 bases. This CDR3 comprises 20 residues. Per the germline V gene, CDR1 is SGDLS and CDR2 is YYNGEE. Trimming removed 3 bases from V and 3 bases from J; junction bases left unmatched: 17. The variable domain in full, completed from reference TRBV9 and TRBJ2-6, reads DSGVTQTPKHLITATGQRVTLRCSPRSGDLSVYWYQQSLDQGLQFLIQYYNGEERAKGNILERFSAQQFPDLHSELNLSSLELGDSALYFCASSDPARTGRAFGANVLTFGAGSRLTVL.

This clonotype was picked up many times. The DNA for the CDR3 is TGTGCCAGCAGCTTAGGACTGAACACTGAAGCTTTCTTT. This translates into CASSLGLNTEAFF. The V call is TRBV5-5, the J call TRBJ1-1; D remains ambiguous. This CDR3 is 13 amino acids long. Germline assignment: CDR1 SGHKS and CDR2 YYEKEE (reference sequence). The ends were cut back, 2 bases at V and 0 bases at J, with 5 bases in the middle.

This clonotype was seen more than once but under ten times. The chain is built from TRBV20-1 and TRBJ2-7, with D possibly TRBD2 on 5 matching bases. The CDR3 is 12 amino acids. With 6 bases removed from V and 0 bases from J, the gap between germline ends came to 9 bases. Germline-derived CDR1 and CDR2 are DFQATT and SNEGSKA (reference sequence). DNA for the CDR3: TGCAGTGCCCCGGGAACCTCCTACGAGCAGTACTTC. Protein sequence: CSAPGTSYEQYF.

This sequence joins TRBV25-1 and TRBJ2-2; 10 bases match TRBD1. The CDR3 sequence is 15 residues long. The germline CDR1 and CDR2 sequences are MGHDK and SYGVNS. With V trimmed by 3 bases and J by 5 bases, 3 bases remained unmatched. As DNA, the CDR3 is TGTGCCAGCAGTGATGACAGGGGGCGAACCGGGGAGCTGTTTTTT. Translating gives CASSDDRGRTGELFF.

This clonotype was seen ten or more times. The CDR3 reads CASSFASGTYNEQFF. The CDR3 DNA sequence: TGCGCCAGCAGCTTCGCTAGCGGGACCTACAATGAGCAGTTCTTC. The chain has TRBV5-1 and TRBJ2-1; 9 bases map to TRBD2. The germline V gene has CDR1 SGHRS and CDR2 YFSETQ. The CDR3 is 15 residues long. The V gene end was trimmed by 2 bases and the J gene end by 2 bases; junction bases not matched to a gene: 2.

The rearrangement joins TRBV28 to TRBJ2-1; no definite D call. This CDR3 region has 17 residues. Trimming pared 5 bases from V and 0 bases from J, leaving 17 bases between. Germline V gene data show CDR1 as MDHEN and CDR2 as SYDVKM. CDR3 bases: TGTGCCAGCAGTCCACCTTCGATCGGCCACTCCTACAATGAGCAGTTCTTC. Its translation: CASSPPSIGHSYNEQFF.

This chain joins TRBV20-1 and TRBJ2-5; 7 nucleotides match TRBD2. The CDR3 is 14 residues long. Germline V gives CDR1 DFQATT, CDR2 SNEGSKA (reference sequence). The trim removed 2 bases at V and 0 bases at J, leaving 3 bases unmatched. The CDR3 DNA reads TGCAGTGCTAGATGGAGCGGGAACCAAGAGACCCAGTACTTC. This encodes CSARWSGNQETQYF.

This clonotype was seen just once. Relative to the germline gene, one junction end is altered; a read error may explain this. The chain employs TRBV20-1 and TRBJ2-3, with 8 bases identical to TRBD2. The length of the CDR3 is 15 residues. CDR1 is DFQATT, CDR2 SNEGSKA, per germline (reference sequence). As DNA, the CDR3 is TGCAGTACTAGAGCGGGACTAGTTAAAGTAAATACGCAGTATTTT. This encodes CSTRAGLVKVNTQYF.

This clonotype was detected many times. The CDR3 spells CASRLGTGNSPLHF. The CDR3 DNA reads as TGTGCCAGCAGACTCGGGACAGGGAATTCACCCCTCCACTTT. The chain couples TRBV12-3 or TRBV12-4 to TRBJ1-6; 9 nucleotides agree with TRBD1. The CDR3 length is 14 residues. V shed 6 bases and J 7 bases; nucleotides not matched to a gene: 4.

The chain couples TRBV6-5 to TRBJ2-2, with D maybe TRBD2 (6 bases). CDR1 is MNHEY, CDR2 SVGAGI, per germline. Deletions cut 0 bases from V and 3 bases from J, with 8 bases between. CDR3 length equals 15 residues. The CDR3 loop reads CASSYSGLYTGELFF. In nucleotides, the CDR3 is TGTGCCAGCAGTTACTCGGGACTGTACACCGGGGAGCTGTTTTTT.

The chain is built from TRBV29-1 and TRBJ2-1, with a weak D call TRBD2 (6 bases). V was trimmed by 2 bases and J by 7 bases, leaving 15 bases between them. Germline assignment: CDR1 SQVTM and CDR2 ANQGSEA. The CDR3 is made up of 14 amino acids. The DNA for the CDR3 is TGCAGCGTTGAACCCAGACTAGTTTGGAATGAGCAGTTCTTC. The encoded protein is CSVEPRLVWNEQFF.

This clonotype was recorded many times. The chain is built from TRBV5-1 and TRBJ2-7; D remains ambiguous. The CDR3 extends over 14 amino acids. CDR1 and CDR2 from the germline V gene are SGHRS and YFSETQ. Trimming left V 0 bases short and J 3 bases short, with 10 bases between. The CDR3 region has the DNA TGCGCCAGCAGCTTGGAGCCAGGCCGCTACGAGCAGTACTTC. Protein product: CASSLEPGRYEQYF.

This chain connects TRBV12-3 or TRBV12-4 to TRBJ2-5; 9 bases map to TRBD2. CDR3 length: 15 residues. The ends lost 8 bases at V and 5 bases at J; junction bases unmatched: 12. CDR3 DNA: TGTGCCAGCGGCTTGAGTAGCGGGAGAGCGGAGACCCAGTACTTC. It yields the protein CASGLSSGRAETQYF.